This T cell receptor (beta chain) was captured by sequencing in a study of CD8+ T cells in alopecia areata. As for the study in general: Tofacitinib administration to treated patients was oral, at 5 to 10 mg twice daily. Tofacitinib lasted 6 to 18 months, then 6 months off drug.

Patients with alopecia areata provided lesional scalp punch biopsies as well as peripheral blood. CDR1 and CDR2 (germline): SGHAT, FQNNGV. The V gene lost 4 bases and the J gene lost 1 base, with 10 bases spanning the gap. The CDR3 contains 15 residues. Extraction and reverse transcription of RNA yielded cDNA as the sequencing template. Clones were read by immunoSEQ multiplex PCR, and TCRdb kept only the in-frame ones, dropping some. This sample has 13,000 to 15,000 clones, with 45% to 60% found just once. General study points: Especially in alopecia totalis/universalis, lesional scalp showed greater clonality than normal scalp did. Scalp sample sequencing also detects resident alphabeta T cells of normal skin.

In its sample, this clone was seen a few times. The antigen is unknown. The chain joins TRBV11-2 to TRBJ2-2, with no clear D. Sequenced here: skin, sampled at week 0. This receptor was identified in a human donor with alopecia areata. CDR3 residues: CASSSAVGNTGELFF. The DNA for the CDR3 is TGTGCCAGCAGCTCGGCCGTGGGGAACACCGGGGAGCTGTTTTTT.